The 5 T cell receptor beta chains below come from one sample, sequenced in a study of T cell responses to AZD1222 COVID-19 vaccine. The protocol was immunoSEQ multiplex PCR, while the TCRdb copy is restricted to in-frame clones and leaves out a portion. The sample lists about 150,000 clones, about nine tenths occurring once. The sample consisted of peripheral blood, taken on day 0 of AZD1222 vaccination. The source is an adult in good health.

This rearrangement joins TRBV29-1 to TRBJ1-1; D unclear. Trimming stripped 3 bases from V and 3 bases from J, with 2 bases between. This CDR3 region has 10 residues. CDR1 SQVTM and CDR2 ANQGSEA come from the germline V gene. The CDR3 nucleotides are TGCAGCGTTGACGACACTGAAGCTTTCTTT. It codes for CSVDDTEAFF.

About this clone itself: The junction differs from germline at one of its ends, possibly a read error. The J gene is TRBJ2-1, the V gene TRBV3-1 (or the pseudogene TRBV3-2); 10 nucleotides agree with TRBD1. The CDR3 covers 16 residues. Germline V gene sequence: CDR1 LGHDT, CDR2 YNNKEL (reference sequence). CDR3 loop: CASSQTGGTGDPSGVF. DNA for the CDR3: TGTGCCAGCAGCCAGACCGGAGGGACAGGGGACCCTAGCGGAGTCTTC.

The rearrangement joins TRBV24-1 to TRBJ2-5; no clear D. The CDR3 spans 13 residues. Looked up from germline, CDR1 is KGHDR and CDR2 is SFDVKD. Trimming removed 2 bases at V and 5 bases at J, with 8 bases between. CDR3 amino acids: CATSDSKVETQYF. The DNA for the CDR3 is TGTGCCACCAGTGATTCCAAGGTGGAGACCCAGTACTTC.

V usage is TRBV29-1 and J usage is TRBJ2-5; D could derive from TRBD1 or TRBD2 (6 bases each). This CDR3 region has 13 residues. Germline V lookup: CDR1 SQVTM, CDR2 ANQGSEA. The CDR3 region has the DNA TGCGGCCTGGGTTCGGGGGCATGGGAGACCCAGTACTTC. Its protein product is CGLGSGAWETQYF.

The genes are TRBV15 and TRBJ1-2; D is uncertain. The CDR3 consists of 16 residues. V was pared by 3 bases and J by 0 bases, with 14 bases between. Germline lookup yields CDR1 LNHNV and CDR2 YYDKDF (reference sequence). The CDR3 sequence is CATSSGITRANYGYTF. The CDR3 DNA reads TGTGCCACCAGCAGCGGTATTACAAGGGCTAACTATGGCTACACCTTC.